This is a list of T cell receptor beta chains from one sample in a study of shared clonotypes between healthy human individuals. Generated by immunoSEQ multiplex PCR, the TCRdb table keeps only in-frame clones and is missing some. The table lists around 2,000,000 clones, over 85% of them singletons. The sequencing input was naive CD8+ T cells sorted from blood. Receptor source: a man between 18 and 35 years old in good health. CDR3s include the opening cysteine and the closing phenylalanine or tryptophan. A D gene is named only where the DNA matches it firmly. Size is stated for part of the rows, as once, few or many counts, or as a class when the clone is expanded.

j_call clone_size v_call d_call cdr3_aa cdr3_nt
TRBJ2-5 NA TRBV9 NA CASSGTGETQYF TGTGCCAGCAGCGGGACCGGAGAGACCCAGTACTTC
TRBJ2-3 NA TRBV7-9 NA CASSFSGDTQYF TGTGCCAGCAGCTTCAGCGGGGATACGCAGTATTTT
TRBJ2-7 NA TRBV5-5 TRBD1 CASSLPGQGYEQYF TGTGCCAGCAGCTTACCGGGACAGGGGTACGAGCAGTACTTC
TRBJ2-3 once TRBV29-1 TRBD2 CSVEDGLAGITDTQYF TGCAGCGTTGAAGATGGACTAGCGGGGATCACAGATACGCAGTATTTT
TRBJ2-7 NA TRBV7-9 NA CASSLEETNYEQYF TGTGCCAGCAGCTTAGAGGAAACAAACTACGAGCAGTACTTC
TRBJ2-7 NA TRBV6-5 NA CASSPFAGSYEQYF TGTGCCAGCAGCCCCTTCGCGGGGTCCTACGAGCAGTACTTC
TRBJ2-1 NA TRBV7-9 TRBD1 CASSLAQGVFHEQFF TGTGCCAGCAGCTTGGCACAGGGGGTCTTCCATGAGCAGTTCTTC
TRBJ1-4 NA TRBV5-1 NA CASRSLSEKLFF TGCGCCAGCAGGAGTTTGAGCGAAAAACTGTTTTTT
TRBJ2-7 NA TRBV9 TRBD2 CASSPRGASGGAFYEQYF TGTGCCAGCAGCCCCCGGGGGGCTAGCGGGGGGGCCTTCTACGAGCAGTACTTC
TRBJ2-1 NA TRBV4-1 NA CASSWTNIDQYNEQFF TGCGCCAGCAGCTGGACGAATATCGACCAGTACAATGAGCAGTTCTTC
TRBJ1-5 NA TRBV27 NA CASSSTGGNQPQHF TGTGCCAGCAGTTCGACAGGAGGCAATCAGCCCCAGCATTTT
TRBJ2-3 NA TRBV28 TRBD2 CASSFGTSGTDTQYF TGTGCCAGCAGTTTCGGGACTAGCGGGACAGATACGCAGTATTTT
TRBJ1-3 NA TRBV11-2 NA CASSLLDGNTIYF TGTGCCAGCAGCTTATTAGATGGAAACACCATATATTTT
TRBJ1-3 NA TRBV30 NA CAWSDGVGGNTIYF TGTGCCTGGAGCGACGGAGTGGGAGGAAACACCATATATTTT
TRBJ2-2 NA TRBV2 TRBD2 CASEAGGPTGELFF TGTGCCAGCGAAGCGGGGGGGCCCACCGGGGAGCTGTTTTTT
TRBJ1-1 NA TRBV2 NA CASIRQGRTEAFF TGTGCCAGCATAAGGCAGGGGAGAACTGAAGCTTTCTTT
TRBJ2-7 NA TRBV7-6 TRBD1 CASRDRGGYEQYF TGTGCCAGCAGGGACAGGGGCGGCTACGAGCAGTACTTC
TRBJ2-7 NA TRBV7-8 TRBD1 CASSSPGQGLYEQYF TGTGCCAGCAGCTCTCCGGGACAGGGGCTCTACGAGCAGTACTTC
TRBJ2-2 NA TRBV9 TRBD2 CASSAGGTSGLNTGELFF TGTGCCAGCAGCGCTGGGGGGACTAGCGGCCTGAACACCGGGGAGCTGTTTTTT
TRBJ1-6 few TRBV5-5 NA CASSLNGATYNSPLHF TGTGCCAGCAGCTTGAACGGTGCCACCTATAATTCACCCCTCCACTTT
TRBJ2-7 NA TRBV2 NA CASSGFIGAGASYEQYF TGTGCCAGCAGTGGGTTCATTGGGGCAGGGGCGAGTTACGAGCAGTACTTC
TRBJ1-2 NA TRBV4-1 NA CASSPDGDTYGYTF TGCGCCAGCAGCCCAGATGGGGACACGTATGGCTACACCTTC
TRBJ2-3 NA TRBV15 NA CATSALGGGYTDTQYF TGTGCCACCAGCGCTCTGGGGGGCGGTTATACAGATACGCAGTATTTT
TRBJ2-1 NA TRBV4-3 TRBD2 CASSRLTSVGPSSSYNEQFF TGCGCCAGCAGTCGTCTGACTAGCGTGGGCCCCAGCAGCTCCTACAATGAGCAGTTCTTC
TRBJ2-5 NA TRBV7-9 NA CASSLAPDGEETQYF TGTGCCAGCAGCTTAGCCCCGGACGGAGAAGAGACCCAGTACTTC
TRBJ1-3 NA TRBV5-4 NA CASSLLISSGNTIYF TGTGCCAGCAGCTTACTAATTAGCTCTGGAAACACCATATATTTT
TRBJ2-7 NA TRBV27 TRBD1 CASTITGQGVYEQYF TGTGCCAGCACCATAACGGGACAGGGGGTCTACGAGCAGTACTTC
TRBJ2-7 NA TRBV28 TRBD1 CASSSPGTEYSYEQYF TGTGCCAGCAGTTCACCCGGGACAGAATACTCCTACGAGCAGTACTTC
TRBJ2-7 NA TRBV30 TRBD1 CARDMGTGYNEQYF TGTGCCCGCGACATGGGGACAGGGTACAACGAGCAGTACTTC
TRBJ2-7 NA TRBV5-4 NA CASSGPYEQYF TGTGCCAGCAGCGGCCCCTACGAGCAGTACTTC
TRBJ1-2 once TRBV9 NA CASSEHGDYGYTF TGTGCCAGCAGCGAGCACGGAGACTATGGCTACACCTTC
TRBJ1-5 once TRBV5-1 NA CASSLTYNQPQHF TGCGCCAGCAGCTTGACATACAATCAGCCCCAGCATTTT
TRBJ2-7 NA TRBV7-2 NA CASSQWSLNYEQYF TGTGCCAGCAGCCAATGGTCGTTGAACTACGAGCAGTACTTC
TRBJ1-2 once TRBV4-1 NA CASSHDAQVLYGYTF TGCGCCAGCAGCCATGACGCACAGGTTTTATATGGCTACACCTTC
TRBJ2-5 NA TRBV5-1 TRBD1 CASSPGQGAAVKETQYF TGCGCCAGCAGCCCGGGACAGGGGGCGGCCGTTAAAGAGACCCAGTACTTC
TRBJ2-1 NA TRBV5-1 TRBD2 CASSTPGLAGGRGRTGEQFF TGCGCCAGCAGCACGCCGGGACTAGCGGGAGGGAGGGGTAGAACCGGTGAGCAGTTCTTC
TRBJ2-5 NA TRBV4-3 TRBD2 CASSRLAGPYQETQYF TGCGCCAGCAGTCGACTAGCGGGGCCGTACCAAGAGACCCAGTACTTC
TRBJ2-3 once TRBV4-1 TRBD2 CASSTGAGGRTDTQYF TGCGCCAGCAGCACGGGAGCGGGGGGGAGGACAGATACGCAGTATTTT
TRBJ1-1 NA TRBV6-1 NA CASVGDFGTVEAFF TGTGCCAGCGTAGGGGATTTTGGAACGGTTGAAGCTTTCTTT
TRBJ2-5 NA TRBV27 NA CASSPGTLLRETQYF TGTGCCAGCAGCCCCGGGACACTCCTCCGGGAGACCCAGTACTTC
TRBJ1-2 NA TRBV5-6 NA CASSLGRGVNGYTF TGTGCCAGCAGCTTGGGTCGGGGAGTCAATGGCTACACCTTC
TRBJ2-7 once TRBV6-1 NA CASSESTAILYEQYF TGTGCCAGCAGTGAGTCGACAGCTATCCTCTACGAGCAGTACTTC
TRBJ2-7 NA TRBV19 NA CASSISGYYYEQYF TGTGCCAGTAGTATCTCGGGATACTACTACGAGCAGTACTTC
TRBJ1-6 NA TRBV6-5 NA CASQDLGTELHF TGTGCCAGCCAAGACTTAGGGACGGAGCTCCACTTT
TRBJ2-6 NA TRBV7-6 NA CASSLGGSSGANVLTF TGTGCCAGCAGCTTAGGGGGGAGCTCTGGGGCCAACGTCCTGACTTTC
TRBJ2-7 few TRBV5-6 TRBD1 CASSWTGTYEQYF TGTGCCAGCAGCTGGACAGGGACCTACGAGCAGTACTTC
TRBJ2-7 NA TRBV5-1 NA CASSDHPSLTYEQYF TGCGCCAGCAGCGATCACCCTTCTCTTACCTACGAGCAGTACTTC
TRBJ2-3 once TRBV9 TRBD1 CASSTGTGGSTDTQYF TGTGCCAGCAGCACGGGGACAGGGGGGAGCACAGATACGCAGTATTTT
TRBJ1-6 NA TRBV28 NA CATTYRVDSPLHF TGTGCCACCACCTACAGGGTAGATTCACCCCTCCACTTT
TRBJ1-5 few TRBV7-9 NA CASSLNSNQPQHF TGTGCCAGCAGCTTAAATAGCAATCAGCCCCAGCATTTT
TRBJ2-5 NA TRBV14 TRBD2 CASSQVYAGGHQETQYF TGTGCCAGCAGCCAAGTATATGCGGGGGGCCACCAAGAGACCCAGTACTTC
TRBJ1-1 NA TRBV4-1 NA CASSQDQGQRTEAFF TGCGCCAGCAGCCAAGATCAGGGGCAGAGGACTGAAGCTTTCTTT
TRBJ2-7 NA TRBV6-5 TRBD2 CASSPGGDSTYEQYF TGTGCCAGCAGTCCCGGGGGGGATTCTACCTACGAGCAGTACTTC